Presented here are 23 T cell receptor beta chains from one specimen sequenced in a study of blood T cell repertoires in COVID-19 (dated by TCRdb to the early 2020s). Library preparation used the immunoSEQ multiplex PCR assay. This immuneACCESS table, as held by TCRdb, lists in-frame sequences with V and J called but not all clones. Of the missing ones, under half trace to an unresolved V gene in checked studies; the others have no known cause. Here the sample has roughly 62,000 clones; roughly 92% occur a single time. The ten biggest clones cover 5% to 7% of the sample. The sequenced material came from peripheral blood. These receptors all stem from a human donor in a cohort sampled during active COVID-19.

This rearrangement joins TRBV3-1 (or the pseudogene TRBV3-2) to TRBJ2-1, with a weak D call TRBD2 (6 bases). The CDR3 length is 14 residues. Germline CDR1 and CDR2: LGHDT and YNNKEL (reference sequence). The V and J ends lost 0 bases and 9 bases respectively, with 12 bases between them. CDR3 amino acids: CASSQDTQGGEQFF. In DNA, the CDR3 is TGTGCCAGCAGCCAAGATACCCAGGGAGGTGAGCAGTTCTTC.

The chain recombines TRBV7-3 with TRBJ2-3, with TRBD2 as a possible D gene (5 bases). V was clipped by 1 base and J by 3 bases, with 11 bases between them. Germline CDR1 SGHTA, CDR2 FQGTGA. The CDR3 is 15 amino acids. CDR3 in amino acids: CASSLRPLATDTQYF. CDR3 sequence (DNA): TGTGCCAGCAGCTTAAGACCCCTAGCAACAGATACGCAGTATTTT.

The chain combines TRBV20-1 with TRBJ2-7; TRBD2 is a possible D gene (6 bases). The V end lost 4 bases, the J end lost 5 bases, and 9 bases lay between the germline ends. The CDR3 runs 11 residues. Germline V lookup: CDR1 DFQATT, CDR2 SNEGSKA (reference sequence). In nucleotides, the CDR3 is TGCAGTGCTATTAGGACTAACGAGCAGTACTTC. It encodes CSAIRTNEQYF.

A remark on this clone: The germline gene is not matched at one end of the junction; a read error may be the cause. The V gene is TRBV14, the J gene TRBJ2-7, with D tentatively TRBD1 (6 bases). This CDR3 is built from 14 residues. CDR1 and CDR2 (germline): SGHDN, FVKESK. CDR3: CASSQGTDFRVGNF. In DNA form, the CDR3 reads TGTGCCAGCAGCCAAGGGACAGATTTCAGGGTCGGGAACTTC.

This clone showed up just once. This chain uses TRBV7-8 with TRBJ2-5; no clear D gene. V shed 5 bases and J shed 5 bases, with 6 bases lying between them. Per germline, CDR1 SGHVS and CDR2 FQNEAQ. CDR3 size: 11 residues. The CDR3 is CASSPRETQYF. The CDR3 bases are TGTGCCAGCAGCCCCAGGGAGACCCAGTACTTC.

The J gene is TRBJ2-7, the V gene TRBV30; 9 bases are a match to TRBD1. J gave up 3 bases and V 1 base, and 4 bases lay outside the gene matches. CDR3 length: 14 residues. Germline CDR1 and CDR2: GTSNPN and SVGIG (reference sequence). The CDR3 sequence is CAWSAGQGNYEQYF. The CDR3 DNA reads TGTGCCTGGAGTGCGGGACAGGGTAACTACGAGCAGTACTTC.

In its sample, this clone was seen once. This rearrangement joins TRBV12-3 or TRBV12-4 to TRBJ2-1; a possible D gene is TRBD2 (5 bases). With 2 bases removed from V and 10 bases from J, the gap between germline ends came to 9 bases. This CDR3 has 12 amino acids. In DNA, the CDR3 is TGTGCCAGCAGTTTATGGAGGAGCGAGCAGTTCTTC. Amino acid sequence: CASSLWRSEQFF.

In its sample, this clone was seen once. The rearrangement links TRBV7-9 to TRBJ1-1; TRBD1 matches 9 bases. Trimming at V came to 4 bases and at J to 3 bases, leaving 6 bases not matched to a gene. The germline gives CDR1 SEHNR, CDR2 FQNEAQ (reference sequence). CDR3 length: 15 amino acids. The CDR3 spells CASSSSRTGDTEAFF. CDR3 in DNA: TGTGCCAGCAGCTCATCCCGGACAGGGGACACTGAAGCTTTCTTT.

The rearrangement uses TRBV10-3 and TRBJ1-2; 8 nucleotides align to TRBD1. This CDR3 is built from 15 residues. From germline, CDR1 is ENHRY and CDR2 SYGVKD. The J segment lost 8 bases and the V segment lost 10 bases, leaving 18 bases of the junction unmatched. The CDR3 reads CATRNLGQANEGYTF. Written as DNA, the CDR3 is TGTGCCACCCGAAATCTGGGACAGGCGAACGAGGGCTACACCTTC.

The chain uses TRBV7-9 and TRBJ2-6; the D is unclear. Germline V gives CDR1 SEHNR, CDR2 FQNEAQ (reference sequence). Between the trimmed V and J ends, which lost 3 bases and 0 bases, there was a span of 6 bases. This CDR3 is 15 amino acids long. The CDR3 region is CASSFWSSGANVLTF. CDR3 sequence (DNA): TGTGCCAGCAGCTTTTGGAGCTCTGGGGCCAACGTCCTGACTTTC.

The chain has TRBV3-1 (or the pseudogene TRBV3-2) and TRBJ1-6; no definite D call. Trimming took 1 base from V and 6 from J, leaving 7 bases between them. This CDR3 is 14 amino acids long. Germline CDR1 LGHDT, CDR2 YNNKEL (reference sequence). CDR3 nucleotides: TGTGCCAGCAGCCAAGGCTCCAGTAATTCACCCCTCCACTTT. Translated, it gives CASSQGSSNSPLHF.

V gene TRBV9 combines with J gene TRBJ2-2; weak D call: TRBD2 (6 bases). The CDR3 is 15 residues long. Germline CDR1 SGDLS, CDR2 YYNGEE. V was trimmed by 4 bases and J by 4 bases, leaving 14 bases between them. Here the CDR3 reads CASSPRTSSTGELFF. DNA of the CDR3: TGTGCCAGCAGCCCCCGAACTAGCTCCACCGGGGAGCTGTTTTTT.

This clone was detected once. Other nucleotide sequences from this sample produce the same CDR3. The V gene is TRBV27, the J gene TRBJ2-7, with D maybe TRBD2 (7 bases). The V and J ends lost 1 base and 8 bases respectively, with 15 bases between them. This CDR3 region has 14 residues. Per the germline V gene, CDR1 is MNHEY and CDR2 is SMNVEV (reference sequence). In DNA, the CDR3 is TGTGCCAGCAGTTTATTTTCAGGGGAGGGGCAGCAGTACTTC. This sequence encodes CASSLFSGEGQQYF.

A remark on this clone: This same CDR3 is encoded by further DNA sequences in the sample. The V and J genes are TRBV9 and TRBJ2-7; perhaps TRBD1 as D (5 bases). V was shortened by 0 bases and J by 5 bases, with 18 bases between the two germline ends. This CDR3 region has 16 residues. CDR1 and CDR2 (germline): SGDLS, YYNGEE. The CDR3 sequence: CASSVEGVGRPDEQYF. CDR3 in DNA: TGTGCCAGCAGCGTAGAAGGGGTGGGTCGCCCCGACGAGCAGTACTTC. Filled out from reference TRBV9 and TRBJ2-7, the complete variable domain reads DSGVTQTPKHLITATGQRVTLRCSPRSGDLSVYWYQQSLDQGLQFLIQYYNGEERAKGNILERFSAQQFPDLHSELNLSSLELGDSALYFCASSVEGVGRPDEQYFGPGTRLTVT.

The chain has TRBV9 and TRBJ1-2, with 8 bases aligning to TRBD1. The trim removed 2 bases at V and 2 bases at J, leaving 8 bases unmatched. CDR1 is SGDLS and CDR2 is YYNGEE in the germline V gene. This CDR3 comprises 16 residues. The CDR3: CASSVFSGQGNYGYTF. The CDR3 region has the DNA TGTGCCAGCAGCGTGTTTTCAGGACAGGGCAACTATGGCTACACCTTC.

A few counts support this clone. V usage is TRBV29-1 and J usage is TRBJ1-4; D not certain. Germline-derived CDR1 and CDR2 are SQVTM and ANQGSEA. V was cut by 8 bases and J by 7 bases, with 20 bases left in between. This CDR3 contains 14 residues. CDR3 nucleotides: TGCAGCTCGAGCCCCCGACTCCAAGGTGAAAAACTGTTTTTT. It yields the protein CSSSPRLQGEKLFF.

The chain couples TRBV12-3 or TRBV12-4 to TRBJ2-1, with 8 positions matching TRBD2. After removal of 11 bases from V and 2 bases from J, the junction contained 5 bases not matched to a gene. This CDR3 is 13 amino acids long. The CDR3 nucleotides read TGTGCCTCGGGGGGGGACCCCTACAATGAGCAGTTCTTC. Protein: CASGGDPYNEQFF.

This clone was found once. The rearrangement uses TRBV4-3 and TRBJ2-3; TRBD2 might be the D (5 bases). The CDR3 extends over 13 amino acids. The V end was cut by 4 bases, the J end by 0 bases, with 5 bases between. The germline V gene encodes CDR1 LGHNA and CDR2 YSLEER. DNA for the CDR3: TGCGCCAGCAGCCCGGGGAGCACAGATACGCAGTATTTT. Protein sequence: CASSPGSTDTQYF.

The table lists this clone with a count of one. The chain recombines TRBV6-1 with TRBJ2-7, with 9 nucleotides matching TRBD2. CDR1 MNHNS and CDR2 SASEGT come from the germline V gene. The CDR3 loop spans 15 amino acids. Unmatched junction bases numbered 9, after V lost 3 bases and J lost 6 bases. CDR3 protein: CASSELWRGGLEQYF. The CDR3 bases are TGTGCCAGCAGTGAGTTATGGCGGGGGGGCCTCGAGCAGTACTTC.

The CDR3 coding sequence is TGTGCCAGCAGTGGGATGGCTAGCGCCGACACAGATACGCAGTATTTT. Protein sequence: CASSGMASADTDTQYF. The chain uses TRBV2 and TRBJ2-3; D perhaps matches TRBD2 (6 bases). The CDR3 contains 16 residues. Deletions cut 4 bases from V and 2 bases from J, with 16 bases between. The germline CDR1 and CDR2 sequences are SNHLY and FYNNEI.

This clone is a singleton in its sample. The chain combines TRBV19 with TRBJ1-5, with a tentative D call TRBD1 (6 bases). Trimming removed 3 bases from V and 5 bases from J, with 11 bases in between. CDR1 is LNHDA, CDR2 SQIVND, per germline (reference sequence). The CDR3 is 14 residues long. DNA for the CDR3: TGTGCCAGTAGTATCGGCAGGGGAGATCAGCCCCAGCATTTT. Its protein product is CASSIGRGDQPQHF.

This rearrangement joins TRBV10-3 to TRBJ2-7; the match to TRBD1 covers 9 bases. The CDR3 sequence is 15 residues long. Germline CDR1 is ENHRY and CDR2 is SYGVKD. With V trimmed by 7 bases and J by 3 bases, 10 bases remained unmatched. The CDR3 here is CAIKFDRGSYYEQYF. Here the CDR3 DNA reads TGTGCCATCAAGTTCGACAGGGGGAGCTACTACGAGCAGTACTTC.

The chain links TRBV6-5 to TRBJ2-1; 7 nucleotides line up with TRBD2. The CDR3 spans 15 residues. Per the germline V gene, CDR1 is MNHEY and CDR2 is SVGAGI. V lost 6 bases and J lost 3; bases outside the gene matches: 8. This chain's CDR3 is CASRPSGAVYNEQFF. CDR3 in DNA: TGTGCCAGCAGACCTAGCGGAGCAGTCTACAATGAGCAGTTCTTC.